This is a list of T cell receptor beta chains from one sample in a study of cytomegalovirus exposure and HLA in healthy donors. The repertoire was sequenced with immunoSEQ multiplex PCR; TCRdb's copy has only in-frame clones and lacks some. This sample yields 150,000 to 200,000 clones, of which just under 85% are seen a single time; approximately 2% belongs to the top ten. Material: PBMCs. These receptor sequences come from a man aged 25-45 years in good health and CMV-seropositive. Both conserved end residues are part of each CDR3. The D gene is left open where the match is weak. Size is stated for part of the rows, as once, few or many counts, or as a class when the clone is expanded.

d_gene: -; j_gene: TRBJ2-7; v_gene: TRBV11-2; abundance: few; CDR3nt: TGTGCCAGCAGCCGTCCGCGGGGAATAGCGCGCGAGCAGTACTTC; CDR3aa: CASSRPRGIAREQYF
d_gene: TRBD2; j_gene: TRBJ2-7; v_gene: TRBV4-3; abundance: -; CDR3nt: TGCGCCAGCAGCCAAGAACCTAGCGGGGGGTCCTACGAGCAGTACTTC; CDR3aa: CASSQEPSGGSYEQYF
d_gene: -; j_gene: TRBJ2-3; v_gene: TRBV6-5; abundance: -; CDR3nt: TGTGCCAGCAGTTATTCGGATACGCAGTATTTT; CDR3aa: CASSYSDTQYF
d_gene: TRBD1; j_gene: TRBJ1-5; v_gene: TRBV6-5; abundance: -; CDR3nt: TGTGCCAGCAGCGGTATGGGGACAGAGCCCCAGCATTTT; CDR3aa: CASSGMGTEPQHF
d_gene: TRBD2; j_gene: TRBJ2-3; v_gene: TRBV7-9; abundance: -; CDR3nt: TGTGCCAGCAGCTTGCCCCTTGGACTAGCGGCCACAGATACGCAGTATTTT; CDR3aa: CASSLPLGLAATDTQYF
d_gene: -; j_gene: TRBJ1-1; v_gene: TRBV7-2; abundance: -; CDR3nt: TGTGCCAGCAGCTTAAAGTCAGATAACACTGAAGCTTTCTTT; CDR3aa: CASSLKSDNTEAFF
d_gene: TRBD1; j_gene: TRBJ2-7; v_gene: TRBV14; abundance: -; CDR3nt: TGTGCCAGCAGTTCGTTTTTGGACAGGAACTCCTACGAGCAGTACTTC; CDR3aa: CASSSFLDRNSYEQYF
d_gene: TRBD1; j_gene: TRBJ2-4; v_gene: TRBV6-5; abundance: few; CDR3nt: TGTGCCAGCAGAAAACAGGGGGCGGGGGAAAACATTCAGTACTTC; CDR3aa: CASRKQGAGENIQYF
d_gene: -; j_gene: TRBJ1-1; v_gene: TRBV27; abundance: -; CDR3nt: TGTGCCAGCAGTTTCACCGGGGTTGCCACTGAAGCTTTCTTT; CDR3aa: CASSFTGVATEAFF
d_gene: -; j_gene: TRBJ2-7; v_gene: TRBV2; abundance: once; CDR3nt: TGTGCCAGCAGTGAAATGGCTTCTCGGAGCTCCTACGAGCAGTACTTC; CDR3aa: CASSEMASRSSYEQYF
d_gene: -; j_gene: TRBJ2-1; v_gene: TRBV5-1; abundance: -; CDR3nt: TGCGCCAGCAGCCAACGGGATGAGCAGTTCTTC; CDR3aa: CASSQRDEQFF
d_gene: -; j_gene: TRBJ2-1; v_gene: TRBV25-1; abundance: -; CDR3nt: TGTGCCAGCAGTAGGAGCGGCGGGGCCAGCTCCTACAATGAGCAGTTCTTC; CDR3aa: CASSRSGGASSYNEQFF
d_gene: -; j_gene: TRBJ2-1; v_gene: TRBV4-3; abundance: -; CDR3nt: TGCGCCAGCAGCCACGGTGATGGGGCATACAATGAGCAGTTCTTC; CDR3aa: CASSHGDGAYNEQFF
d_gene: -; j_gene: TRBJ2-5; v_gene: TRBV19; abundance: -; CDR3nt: TGTGCCACTAGGAGGGGAAGGGGGGAGACCCAGTACTTC; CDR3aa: CATRRGRGETQYF
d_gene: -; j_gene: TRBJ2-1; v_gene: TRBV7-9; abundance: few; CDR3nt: TGTGCCAGCAGTTCAAGGAGCTCCTACAATGAGCAGTTCTTC; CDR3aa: CASSSRSSYNEQFF
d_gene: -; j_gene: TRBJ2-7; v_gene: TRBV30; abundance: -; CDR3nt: TGTGCCTGGAGTGTGGAGCCCAACTACGAGCAGTACTTC; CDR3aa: CAWSVEPNYEQYF
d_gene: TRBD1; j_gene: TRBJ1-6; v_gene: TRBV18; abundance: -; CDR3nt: TGTGCCAGCTCACCCGGGACAGGGATAGATTCACCCCTCCACTTT; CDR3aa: CASSPGTGIDSPLHF
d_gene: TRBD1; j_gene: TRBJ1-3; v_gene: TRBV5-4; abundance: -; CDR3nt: TGTGCCAGCAGCCTGACAGGGGACTATGGAAACACCATATATTTT; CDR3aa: CASSLTGDYGNTIYF
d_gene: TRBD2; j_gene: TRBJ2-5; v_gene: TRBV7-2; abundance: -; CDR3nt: TGTGCCAGCAGCACGGGGACTAGCGGGGCAGAGACCCAGTACTTC; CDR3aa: CASSTGTSGAETQYF